This is a list of T cell receptor beta chains from one sample in a study of human T cells and chemical hapten exposure. TCRdb re-analysed the RACE reads in MiXCR, keeping a single row per CDR3 protein. The repertoire includes some 350,000 distinct CDR3 sequences, approximately 6.3% of them detected once, and approximately 8.9% sits in the top ten. The sample consisted of whole blood, taken in connection with sensitization to the hapten diphenylcyclopropenone (DPC). The receptors derive from a woman aged 18-29 years with alopecia areata. Some clones in this sample may be carry-over from other donors' samples. CDR3s include the opening cysteine and the closing phenylalanine or tryptophan. D genes are given only for firm matches.

d_call j_call v_call cdr3_aa
NA TRBJ1-5 TRBV5-6 CASSPGLLNQPQHF
TRBD1 TRBJ2-3 TRBV12-3/TRBV12-4 CASSEQGQITDTQYF
NA TRBJ1-3 TRBV3-1 CASSQAEPGNTIYF
TRBD2 TRBJ2-7 TRBV19 CASTQSSGGYDEQYF
NA TRBJ2-7 TRBV6-2/TRBV6-3 CASSQNYEQYF
NA TRBJ1-4 TRBV10-3 CAISDQPGGSGEKLFF
NA TRBJ2-1 TRBV4-3 CASSQDGFFRGLPPDNEQFF
NA TRBJ1-4 TRBV5-5 CASSSSTANEKLFF
NA TRBJ2-3 TRBV20-1 CSVPGAGTDTQYF
NA TRBJ2-3 TRBV5-1 CASSPAQVSADTQYF
TRBD1 TRBJ2-3 TRBV6-2/TRBV6-3 CASTRGPDTQYF
TRBD1 TRBJ2-7 TRBV6-7 CASSWDRIGHEQYF
NA TRBJ2-1 TRBV7-3 CASSLTSYNEQFF
TRBD1 TRBJ2-5 TRBV27 CASSVRQGMETQYF
NA TRBJ2-5 TRBV4-1 CASTRRSSGLQETQYF
NA TRBJ1-1 TRBV27 CASSLIGDEAFF
TRBD2 TRBJ2-5 TRBV6-6 CASSYSWTSGGAIETQYF
TRBD2 TRBJ2-7 TRBV5-1 CASSTSLAGGRLYEQYF
NA TRBJ2-7 TRBV5-4 CASSPGPNAYEQYF
TRBD2 TRBJ2-2 TRBV6-5 CASSRSGLAGNTGELFF
NA TRBJ1-2 TRBV29-1 CSVEDGVYTF
NA TRBJ2-1 TRBV5-4 CASSPRGGESYNEQFF
NA TRBJ1-1 TRBV4-3 CASSQENGGMGQVAEAFF
NA TRBJ2-3 TRBV5-6 CASSPESDTQYF
NA TRBJ2-7 TRBV29-1 CSVEVGGPSSYEQYF
NA TRBJ2-1 TRBV19 CASSISVGYAEQFF
NA TRBJ2-1 TRBV7-2 CASSLVRSDEQFF
TRBD1 TRBJ1-1 TRBV10-3 CAISNLDREVFGTEAFF
NA TRBJ2-7 TRBV7-6 CGASHQYF
TRBD2 TRBJ2-5 TRBV5-5 CASSLGVLAGIEETQYF
NA TRBJ2-7 TRBV7-2 CASSLADYEQYF